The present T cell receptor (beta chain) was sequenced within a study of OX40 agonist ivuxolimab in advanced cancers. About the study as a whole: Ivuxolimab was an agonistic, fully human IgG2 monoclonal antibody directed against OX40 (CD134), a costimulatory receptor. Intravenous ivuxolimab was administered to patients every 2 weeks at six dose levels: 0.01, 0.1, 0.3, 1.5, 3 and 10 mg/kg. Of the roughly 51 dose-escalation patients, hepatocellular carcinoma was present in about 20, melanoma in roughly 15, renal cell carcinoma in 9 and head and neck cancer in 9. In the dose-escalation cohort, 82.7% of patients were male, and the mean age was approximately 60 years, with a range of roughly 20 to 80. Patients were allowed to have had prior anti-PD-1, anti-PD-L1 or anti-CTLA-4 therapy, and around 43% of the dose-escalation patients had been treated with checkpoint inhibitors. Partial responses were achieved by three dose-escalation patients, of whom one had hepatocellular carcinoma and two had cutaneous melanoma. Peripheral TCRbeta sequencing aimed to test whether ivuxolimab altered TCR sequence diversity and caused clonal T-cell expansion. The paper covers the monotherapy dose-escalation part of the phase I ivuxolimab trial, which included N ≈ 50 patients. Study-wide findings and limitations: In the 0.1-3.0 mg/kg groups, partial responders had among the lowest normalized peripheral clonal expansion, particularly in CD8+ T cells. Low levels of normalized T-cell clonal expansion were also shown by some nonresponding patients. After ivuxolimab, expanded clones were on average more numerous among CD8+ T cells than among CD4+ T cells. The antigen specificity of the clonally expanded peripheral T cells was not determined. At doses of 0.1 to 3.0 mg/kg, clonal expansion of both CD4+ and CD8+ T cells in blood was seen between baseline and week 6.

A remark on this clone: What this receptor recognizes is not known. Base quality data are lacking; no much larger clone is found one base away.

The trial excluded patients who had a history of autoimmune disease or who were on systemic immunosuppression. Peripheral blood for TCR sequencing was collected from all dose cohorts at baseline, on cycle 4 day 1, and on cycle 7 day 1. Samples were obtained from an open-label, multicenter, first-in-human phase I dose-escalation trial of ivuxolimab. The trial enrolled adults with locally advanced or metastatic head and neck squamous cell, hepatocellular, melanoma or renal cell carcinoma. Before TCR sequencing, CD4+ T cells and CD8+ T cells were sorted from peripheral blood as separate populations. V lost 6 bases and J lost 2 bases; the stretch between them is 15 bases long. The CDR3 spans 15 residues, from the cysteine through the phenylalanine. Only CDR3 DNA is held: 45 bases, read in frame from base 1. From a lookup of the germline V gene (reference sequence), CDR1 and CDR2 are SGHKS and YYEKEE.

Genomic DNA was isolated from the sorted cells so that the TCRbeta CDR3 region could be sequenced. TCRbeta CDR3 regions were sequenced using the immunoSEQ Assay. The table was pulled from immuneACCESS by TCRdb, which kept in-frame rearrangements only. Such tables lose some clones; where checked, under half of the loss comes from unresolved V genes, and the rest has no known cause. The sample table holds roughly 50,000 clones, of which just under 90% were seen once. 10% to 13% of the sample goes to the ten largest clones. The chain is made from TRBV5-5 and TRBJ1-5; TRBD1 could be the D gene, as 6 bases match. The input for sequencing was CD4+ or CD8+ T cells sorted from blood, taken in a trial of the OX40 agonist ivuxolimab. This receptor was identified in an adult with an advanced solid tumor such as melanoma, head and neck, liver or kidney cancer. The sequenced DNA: TGTGCCAGCACCGCGGGGGCATGGGGCAATCAGCCCCAGCATTTT. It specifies CASTAGAWGNQPQHF.